This paragraph covers one TCR beta chain sequence. The antigen is not known. These data are taken from a study of cytomegalovirus exposure and HLA in healthy donors. Use of 60 Vbeta and 13 Jbeta primers characterized the PCR. Using immunoSEQ multiplex PCR, the repertoire was profiled, and TCRdb retains in-frame clones only, with some absent. The table lists 75,000 to 95,000 clones, more than 60% of them singletons. Findings of the study overall: TCR beta chains numbering some 160 were designated cytomegalovirus-associated.

The sample was PBMCs. The receptor was isolated from a man under 40 in good health and CMV-seronegative.

The DNA for the CDR3 is TGTGCCAGCAGCTTCCAAGCGGGCTCCTACAATGAGCAGTTCTTC. Protein: CASSFQAGSYNEQFF. The V gene is TRBV4-2, the J gene TRBJ2-1; tentatively, D is TRBD2 (6 bases). Trimming left V 5 bases short and J 0 bases short, with 11 bases between. There are 15 residues in the CDR3. Germline V CDR1 and CDR2: LGHNA, YNFKEQ.